This T cell receptor (beta chain) came from a study of vaccination effects on CD4 cells after COVID-19. Study information: Sample collection from two convalescent patients occurred 16 days and one week before vaccination.

From germline, CDR1 is SGHTA and CDR2 FQGTGA. V shed 4 bases and J shed 4 bases, with 19 bases lying between them. The CDR3 length is 17 residues. Within the ViraFEST assay, antigen-specific CD4+ T cells underwent expansion with viral peptide pools prior to sequencing. Culturing for around ten days preceded CD4+ T cell isolation. The person had a PCR-confirmed SARS-CoV-2 infection during March to December 2020. A half-volume exchange with IL-2 medium occurred on days 3 and 7. Clones were read by immunoSEQ multiplex PCR, and TCRdb kept only the in-frame ones, dropping some. The sample carries 30,000 or so clones, about 69% recorded once. In regard to this clone: Its matching antigen is unknown.

This specimen consisted of CD4+ T cells from PBMCs cultured with a peptide pool, obtained before COVID-19 vaccination. The genes are TRBV7-3 and TRBJ2-2; D perhaps matches TRBD2 (5 bases). The receptor was derived from a human donor who had a prior SARS-CoV-2 infection. CDR3: CASSWSAGPQSTGELFF. CDR3 in DNA: TGTGCCAGCAGCTGGTCCGCGGGTCCACAGTCCACCGGGGAGCTGTTTTTT. The complete variable domain, with remaining parts taken from reference TRBV7-3 and TRBJ2-2, reads GAGVSQTPSNKVTEKGKYVELRCDPISGHTALYWYRQSLGQGPEFLIYFQGTGAADDSGLPNDRFFAVRPEGSVSTLKIQRTERGDSAVYLCASSWSAGPQSTGELFFGEGSRLTVL.